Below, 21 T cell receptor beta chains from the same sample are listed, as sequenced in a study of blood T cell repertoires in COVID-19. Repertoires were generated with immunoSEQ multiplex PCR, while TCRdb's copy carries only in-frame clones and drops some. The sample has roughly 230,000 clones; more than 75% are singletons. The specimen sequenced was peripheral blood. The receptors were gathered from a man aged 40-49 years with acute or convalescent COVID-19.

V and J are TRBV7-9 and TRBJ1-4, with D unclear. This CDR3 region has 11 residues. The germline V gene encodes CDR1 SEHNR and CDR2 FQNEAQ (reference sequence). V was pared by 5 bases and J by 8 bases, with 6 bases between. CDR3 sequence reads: CASSPSEKLFF. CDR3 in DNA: TGTGCCAGCAGCCCCTCGGAAAAACTGTTTTTT.

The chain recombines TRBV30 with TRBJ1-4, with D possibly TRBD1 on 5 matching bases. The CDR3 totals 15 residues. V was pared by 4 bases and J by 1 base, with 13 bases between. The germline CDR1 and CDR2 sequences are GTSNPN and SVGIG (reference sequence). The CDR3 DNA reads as TGTGCCTGGAACGGTCAGGGTGAAACTAATGAAAAACTGTTTTTT. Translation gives CAWNGQGETNEKLFF.

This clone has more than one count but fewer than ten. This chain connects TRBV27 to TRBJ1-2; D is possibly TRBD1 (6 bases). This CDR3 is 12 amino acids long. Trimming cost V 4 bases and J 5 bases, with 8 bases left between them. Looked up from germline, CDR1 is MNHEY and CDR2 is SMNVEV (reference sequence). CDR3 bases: TGTGCCAGCAGTTCCCAGGGGTATGGCTACACCTTC. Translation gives CASSSQGYGYTF.

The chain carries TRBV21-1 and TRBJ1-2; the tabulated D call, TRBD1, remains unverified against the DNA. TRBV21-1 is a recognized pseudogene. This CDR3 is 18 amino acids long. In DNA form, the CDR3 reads TGTGCCAGCAGCCCCCGTGACAGATCTAGCCGGGACAGAACTGGCTACACCTTC. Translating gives CASSPRDRSSRDRTGYTF.

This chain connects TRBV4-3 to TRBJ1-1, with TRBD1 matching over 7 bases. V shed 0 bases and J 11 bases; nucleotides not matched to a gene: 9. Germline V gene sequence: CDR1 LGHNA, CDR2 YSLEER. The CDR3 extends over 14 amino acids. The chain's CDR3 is CASSQDRTGPPAFF. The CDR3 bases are TGCGCCAGCAGCCAAGACAGGACAGGCCCGCCTGCTTTCTTT.

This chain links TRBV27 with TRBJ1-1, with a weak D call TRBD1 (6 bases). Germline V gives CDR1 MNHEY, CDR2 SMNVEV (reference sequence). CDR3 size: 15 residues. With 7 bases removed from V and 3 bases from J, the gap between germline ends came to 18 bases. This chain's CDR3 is CASINSGGLDTEAFF. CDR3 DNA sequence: TGTGCCAGCATTAATTCGGGGGGGCTAGACACTGAAGCTTTCTTT.

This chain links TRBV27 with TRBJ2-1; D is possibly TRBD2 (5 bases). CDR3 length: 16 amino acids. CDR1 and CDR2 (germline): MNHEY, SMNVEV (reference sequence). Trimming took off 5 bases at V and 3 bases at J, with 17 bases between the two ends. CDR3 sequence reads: CASSADYDGRYNEQFF. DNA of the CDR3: TGTGCCAGCAGTGCTGACTATGACGGCCGCTACAATGAGCAGTTCTTC.

Here the CDR3 DNA reads TGTGCCAGCCGGGGCGCGGACAGGGAAAAGGGGCAGCCCCAGCATTTT. It yields the protein CASRGADREKGQPQHF. This chain connects TRBV2 to TRBJ1-5, with 8 bases matching TRBD1. V lost 8 bases, J lost 7 bases, and 16 bases stayed unmatched. In germline, CDR1 is SNHLY, CDR2 FYNNEI. The CDR3 is 16 residues long.

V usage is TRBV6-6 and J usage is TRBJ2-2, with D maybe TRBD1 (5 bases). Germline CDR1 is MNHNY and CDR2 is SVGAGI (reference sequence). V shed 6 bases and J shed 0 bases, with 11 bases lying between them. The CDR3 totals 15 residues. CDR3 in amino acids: CASSLQDSNTGELFF. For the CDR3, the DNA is TGTGCCAGCAGCCTACAGGATTCGAACACCGGGGAGCTGTTTTTT.

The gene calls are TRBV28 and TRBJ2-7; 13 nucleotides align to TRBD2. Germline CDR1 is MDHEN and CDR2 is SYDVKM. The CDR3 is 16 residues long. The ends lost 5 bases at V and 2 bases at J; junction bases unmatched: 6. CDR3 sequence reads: CASSPPGLAGAYEQYF. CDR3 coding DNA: TGTGCCAGCAGTCCCCCCGGACTAGCGGGGGCCTACGAGCAGTACTTC.

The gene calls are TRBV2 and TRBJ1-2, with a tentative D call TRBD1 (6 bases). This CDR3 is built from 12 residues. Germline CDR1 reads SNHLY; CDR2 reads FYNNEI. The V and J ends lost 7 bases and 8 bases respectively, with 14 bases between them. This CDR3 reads CASTAGEWGYTF. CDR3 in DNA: TGTGCCAGCACGGCAGGGGAGTGGGGCTACACCTTC. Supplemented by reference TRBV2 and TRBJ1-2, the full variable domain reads EPEVTQTPSHQVTQMGQEVILRCVPISNHLYFYWYRQILGQKVEFLVSFYNNEISEKSEIFDDQFSVERPDGSNFTLKIRSTKLEDSAMYFCASTAGEWGYTFGSGTRLTVV.

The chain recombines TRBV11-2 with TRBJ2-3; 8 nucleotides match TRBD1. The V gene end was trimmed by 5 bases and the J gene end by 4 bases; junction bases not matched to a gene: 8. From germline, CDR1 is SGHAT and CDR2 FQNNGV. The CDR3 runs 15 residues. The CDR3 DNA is TGTGCCAGCAGCCGGCAGGGGGCTGTCGCAGATACGCAGTATTTT. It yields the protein CASSRQGAVADTQYF.

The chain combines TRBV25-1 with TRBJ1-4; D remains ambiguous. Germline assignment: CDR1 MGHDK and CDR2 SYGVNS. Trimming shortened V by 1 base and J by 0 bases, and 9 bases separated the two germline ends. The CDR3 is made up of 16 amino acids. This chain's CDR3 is CASSEFKSPTNEKLFF. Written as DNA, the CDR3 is TGTGCCAGCAGTGAATTCAAGAGCCCAACTAATGAAAAACTGTTTTTT.

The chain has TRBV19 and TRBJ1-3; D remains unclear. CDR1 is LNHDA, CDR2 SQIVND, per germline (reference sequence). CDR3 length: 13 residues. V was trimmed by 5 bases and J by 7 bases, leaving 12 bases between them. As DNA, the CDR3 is TGTGCCAGTAGTCCAGCCTTGCGGAACACCATATATTTT. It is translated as CASSPALRNTIYF. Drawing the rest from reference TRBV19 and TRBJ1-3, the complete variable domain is DGGITQSPKYLFRKEGQNVTLSCEQNLNHDAMYWYRQDPGQGLRLIYYSQIVNDFQKGDIAEGYSVSREKKESFPLTVTSAQKNPTAFYLCASSPALRNTIYFGEGSWLTVV.

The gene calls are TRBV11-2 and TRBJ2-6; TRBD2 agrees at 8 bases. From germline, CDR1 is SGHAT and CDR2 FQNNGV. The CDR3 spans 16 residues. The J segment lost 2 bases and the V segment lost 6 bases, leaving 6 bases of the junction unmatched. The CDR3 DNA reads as TGTGCCAGCAGGTCGGGGGGGGCGACTGGGGCCAACGTCCTGACTTTC. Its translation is CASRSGGATGANVLTF.

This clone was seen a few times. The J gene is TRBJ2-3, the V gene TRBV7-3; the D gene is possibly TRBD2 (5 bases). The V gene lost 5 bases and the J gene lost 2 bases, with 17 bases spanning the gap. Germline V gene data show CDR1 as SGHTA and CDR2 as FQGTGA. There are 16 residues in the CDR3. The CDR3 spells CASSPTTSVLTDTQYF. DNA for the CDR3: TGTGCCAGCAGCCCCACAACTAGTGTTCTCACAGATACGCAGTATTTT.

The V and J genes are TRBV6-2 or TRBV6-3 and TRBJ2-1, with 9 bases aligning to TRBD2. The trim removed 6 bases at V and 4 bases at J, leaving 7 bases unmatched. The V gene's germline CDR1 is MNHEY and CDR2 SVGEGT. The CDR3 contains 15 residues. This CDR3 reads CASSESGGRYNEQFF. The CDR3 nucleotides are TGTGCCAGCAGCGAAAGCGGGGGGAGATACAATGAGCAGTTCTTC.

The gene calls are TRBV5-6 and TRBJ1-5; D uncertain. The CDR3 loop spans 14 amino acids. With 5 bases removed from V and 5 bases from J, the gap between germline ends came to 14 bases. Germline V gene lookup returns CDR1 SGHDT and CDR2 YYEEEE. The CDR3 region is CASSDGRLDQPQHF. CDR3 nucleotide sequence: TGTGCCAGCAGTGACGGGAGACTCGATCAGCCCCAGCATTTT.

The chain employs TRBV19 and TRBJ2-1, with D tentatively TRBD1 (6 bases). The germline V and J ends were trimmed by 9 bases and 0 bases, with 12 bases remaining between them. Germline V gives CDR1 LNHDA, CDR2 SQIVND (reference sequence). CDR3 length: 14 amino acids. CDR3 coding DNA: TGTGCCAGACTACAGGGTAGCTCCTACAATGAGCAGTTCTTC. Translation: CARLQGSSYNEQFF.

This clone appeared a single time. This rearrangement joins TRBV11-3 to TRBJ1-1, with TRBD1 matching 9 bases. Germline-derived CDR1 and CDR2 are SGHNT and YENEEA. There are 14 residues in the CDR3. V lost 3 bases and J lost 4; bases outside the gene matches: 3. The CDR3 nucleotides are TGTGCCAGCAGCTTGGCGGGACAGGGCACTGAAGCTTTCTTT. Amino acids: CASSLAGQGTEAFF.

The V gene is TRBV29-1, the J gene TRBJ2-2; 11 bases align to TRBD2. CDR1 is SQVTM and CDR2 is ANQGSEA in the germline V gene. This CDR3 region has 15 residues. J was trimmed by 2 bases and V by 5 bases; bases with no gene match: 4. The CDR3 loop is CSVRLAGSNTGELFF. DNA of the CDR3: TGCAGCGTTCGACTAGCGGGGTCAAACACCGGGGAGCTGTTTTTT.